Below are 5 T cell receptor beta chains sequenced from a single sample in a study of vaccination effects on CD4 cells after COVID-19. The data were produced by immunoSEQ multiplex PCR, yet TCRdb's version contains in-frame clones alone and is incomplete. The repertoire holds approximately 16,000 clones, with roughly 80% as singletons. Expansion of antigen-specific CD4+ T cells with viral peptide pools was carried out by the ViraFEST assay before sequencing. Subsequent to a culture period of nine to ten days, CD4+ T cells were isolated. A PCR test confirmed that the person had SARS-CoV-2 infection between March and December 2020. Participants completed two doses of the BNT162b2 or mRNA-1273 vaccine. These receptors are not linked to any known antigen. This material consisted of CD4+ T cells from PBMCs cultured with HCoV-NL63 spike peptides, taken after COVID-19 vaccination. Receptors originate from a human donor who had a prior SARS-CoV-2 infection.

The V call is TRBV5-1, the J call TRBJ1-3; D is possibly TRBD1 (5 bases). V was shortened by 4 bases and J by 0 bases, with 14 bases between the two germline ends. In germline, CDR1 is SGHRS, CDR2 YFSETQ. This CDR3 contains 16 residues. Here the CDR3 DNA reads TGCGCCAGCAGCCCCAGCTTGGGACCCTCTGGAAACACCATATATTTT. Its translation is CASSPSLGPSGNTIYF.

Note on this clone: The CDR3 does not end in the conserved phenylalanine or tryptophan, so this is likely a read error. The limits of the CDR3 on the DNA are not certain, so only TCRdb's listed CDR3 is given. V gene TRBV3-1 (or the pseudogene TRBV3-2) combines with J gene TRBJ2-7; TRBD2 is taken as the D call from the table, unchecked against the DNA. From germline, CDR1 is LGHDT and CDR2 YNNKEL (reference sequence). The CDR3 adds up to 13 amino acids, both ends counted. This chain's CDR3 is CASSQSPGEGQRI.

The V gene is TRBV27, the J gene TRBJ1-6, with unresolved D. V was pared by 3 bases and J by 10 bases, with 10 bases between. Germline V CDR1 and CDR2: MNHEY, SMNVEV (reference sequence). CDR3 size: 13 residues. CDR3 protein: CASSFWNGSPLHF. CDR3 coding DNA: TGTGCCAGCAGTTTTTGGAACGGATCACCCCTCCACTTT.

The chain uses TRBV24-1 and TRBJ1-1; 7 bases are shared with TRBD1. Germline V gene lookup returns CDR1 KGHDR and CDR2 SFDVKD. This CDR3 region has 14 residues. The V and J ends lost 3 bases and 3 bases, in that order; junction bases with no gene match: 3. In DNA form, the CDR3 reads TGTGCCACCAGTGATCACAGGGGAGACACTGAAGCTTTCTTT. Translated, it gives CATSDHRGDTEAFF.

The chain links TRBV5-1 to TRBJ1-2, with 9 bases lining up with TRBD1. V lost 0 bases and J lost 3; bases outside the gene matches: 0. Germline values: CDR1 SGHRS, CDR2 YFSETQ. CDR3 length equals 14 residues. As DNA, the CDR3 is TGCGCCAGCAGCTTGGGGACAGGGGACTATGGCTACACCTTC. Its translation is CASSLGTGDYGYTF.